Each of the 11 T cell receptor beta chains below was sequenced from the same sample in a study of T cell responses to AZD1222 COVID-19 vaccine. Only in-frame clones appear in the TCRdb table, and some are missing; sequencing was by immunoSEQ multiplex PCR. There are around 110,000 clones in the sample; 93% occur only once, and about 3% lies in the top ten. Source: peripheral blood, taken on day 0 of AZD1222 vaccination. These receptors came from an adult in good health.

This rearrangement joins TRBV28 to TRBJ2-5; 9 nucleotides line up with TRBD1. From germline, CDR1 is MDHEN and CDR2 SYDVKM. This CDR3 is built from 14 residues. V lost 5 bases to trimming and J lost 5 bases; unmatched junction nucleotides: 6. CDR3 nucleotides: TGTGCCAGCAGTCCGAACAGGGGGCCGGAGACCCAGTACTTC. This sequence encodes CASSPNRGPETQYF.

The rearrangement joins TRBV27 to TRBJ1-6; TRBD1 might be the D (6 bases). V shed 5 bases and J shed 4 bases, with 18 bases lying between them. CDR1 MNHEY and CDR2 SMNVEV come from the germline V gene (reference sequence). The CDR3 sequence is 17 residues long. CDR3 sequence: CASSNIGGMRYNSPLHF. The CDR3 DNA follows: TGTGCCAGCAGTAATATAGGGGGGATGCGATATAATTCACCCCTCCACTTT.

V usage is TRBV5-8 and J usage is TRBJ2-7, with 8 bases lining up with TRBD2. CDR1 and CDR2 from the germline V gene are SGHTS and YDEGEE. The CDR3 runs to 16 residues. The V segment lost 0 bases and the J segment 1 base; nucleotides outside the gene matches: 6. The CDR3 nucleotides read TGTGCCAGCAGCTTGGGCAGCGGGAGAGAATCCTACGAGCAGTACTTC. This encodes CASSLGSGRESYEQYF.

The chain links TRBV19 to TRBJ1-6; D not certain. Germline loops: CDR1 LNHDA, CDR2 SQIVND (reference sequence). Trimming removed 3 bases from V and 9 bases from J, with 9 bases in between. This CDR3 contains 13 residues. This chain's CDR3 is CASSMGYSSPLHF. CDR3 DNA sequence: TGTGCCAGTAGTATGGGGTATTCTTCACCCCTCCACTTT. The complete variable domain, with remaining parts taken from reference TRBV19 and TRBJ1-6, reads DGGITQSPKYLFRKEGQNVTLSCEQNLNHDAMYWYRQDPGQGLRLIYYSQIVNDFQKGDIAEGYSVSREKKESFPLTVTSAQKNPTAFYLCASSMGYSSPLHFGNGTRLTVT.

The V gene is TRBV4-1, the J gene TRBJ2-2; no definite D call. The V and J ends lost 1 base and 5 bases respectively, with 14 bases between them. Germline V lookup: CDR1 MGHRA, CDR2 YSYEKL. This CDR3 contains 16 residues. The CDR3 region is CASSQGYPVGTGELFF. The DNA of the CDR3 is TGCGCCAGCAGCCAAGGGTACCCCGTTGGGACCGGGGAGCTGTTTTTT.

The chain carries TRBV4-1 and TRBJ2-7; 7 nucleotides align to TRBD2. After removal of 1 base from V and 2 bases from J, the junction contained 2 bases not matched to a gene. Germline lookup yields CDR1 MGHRA and CDR2 YSYEKL. The CDR3 length is 14 residues. The CDR3 protein is CASSQVAGPYEQYF. For the CDR3, the DNA is TGCGCCAGCAGCCAAGTAGCGGGCCCCTACGAGCAGTACTTC.

This chain uses TRBV28 with TRBJ1-2; D perhaps matches TRBD1 (5 bases). With 4 bases removed from V and 5 bases from J, the gap between germline ends came to 14 bases. Germline loops: CDR1 MDHEN, CDR2 SYDVKM. This CDR3 comprises 14 residues. The CDR3 here is CASSSRTGTYGYTF. The CDR3 bases are TGTGCCAGCAGTTCCAGAACCGGGACGTATGGCTACACCTTC.

V usage is TRBV7-9 and J usage is TRBJ2-3; 8 bases are shared with TRBD1. This CDR3 comprises 18 residues. Per the germline V gene, CDR1 is SEHNR and CDR2 is FQNEAQ (reference sequence). Unmatched junction bases numbered 19, after V lost 5 bases and J lost 6 bases. This CDR3 is CASSPAPRQGWSVDTQYF. CDR3 sequence (DNA): TGTGCCAGCAGCCCCGCCCCCCGACAGGGGTGGTCGGTGGATACGCAGTATTTT.

V gene TRBV2 combines with J gene TRBJ1-6, with D tentatively TRBD1 (5 bases). V shed 0 bases and J shed 1 base, with 16 bases lying between them. CDR3 size: 19 residues. Germline CDR1 and CDR2: SNHLY and FYNNEI. In DNA, the CDR3 is TGTGCCAGCAGTGAAGCATGGGGCAGGGTAACTTCCTATAATTCACCCCTCCACTTT. This encodes CASSEAWGRVTSYNSPLHF.

The chain recombines TRBV6-2 or TRBV6-3 with TRBJ2-2; D perhaps matches TRBD1 (6 bases). Trimming took off 2 bases at V and 7 bases at J, with 8 bases between the two ends. The CDR3 length is 13 residues. Germline assignment: CDR1 MNHEY and CDR2 SVGEGT. The CDR3 spells CASSYAGVGELFF. DNA for the CDR3: TGTGCCAGCAGTTACGCAGGGGTCGGGGAGCTGTTTTTT.

V is TRBV27 and J is TRBJ2-1, with D uncertain. The CDR3 runs to 16 residues. Germline CDR1 MNHEY, CDR2 SMNVEV (reference sequence). V lost 1 base, J lost 3 bases, and 13 bases lay in between. The CDR3 reads CASSLFGTTYYNEQFF. The CDR3 nucleotides read TGTGCCAGCAGTTTATTTGGCACAACCTACTACAATGAGCAGTTCTTC.